The 9 T cell receptor beta chains given below trace back to one sample, sequenced in a study of blood T cell repertoires in COVID-19. Sequencing was performed with immunoSEQ multiplex PCR; in TCRdb, only in-frame clones are kept and a portion is missing. Among about 250,000 clones listed, approximately 88% were seen once. The material sequenced was peripheral blood. The receptor source for this set is a woman in her 30s with COVID-19, enrolled during active disease.

This rearrangement joins TRBV7-7 to TRBJ2-5, with TRBD1 identical over 7 bases. The germline CDR1 and CDR2 sequences are SSHAT and FNYEAQ (reference sequence). The CDR3 covers 13 residues. The CDR3 reads CASAFHRGETQYF. As DNA, the CDR3 is TGTGCTAGCGCCTTTCACAGGGGAGAGACCCAGTACTTC. The full variable domain, rest sourced from reference TRBV7-7 and TRBJ2-5, is GAGVSQSPRYKVTKRGQDVTLRCDPISSHATLYWYQQALGQGPEFLTYFNYEAQPDKSGLPSDRFSAERPEGSISTLTIQRTEQRDSAMYRCASAFHRGETQYFGPGTRLLVL.

The genes are TRBV6-6 and TRBJ1-1; 9 bases are shared with TRBD1. Germline CDR1 is MNHNY and CDR2 is SVGAGI (reference sequence). The J segment lost 5 bases and the V segment lost 5 bases, leaving 12 bases of the junction unmatched. The length of the CDR3 is 16 residues. This chain's CDR3 is CASSQTGTGRRTEAFF. The DNA for the CDR3 is TGTGCCAGCAGTCAGACCGGGACAGGGAGGAGAACTGAAGCTTTCTTT.

The rearrangement uses TRBV19 and TRBJ2-7; TRBD2 might be the D (5 bases). This CDR3 comprises 13 residues. Looked up from germline, CDR1 is LNHDA and CDR2 is SQIVND (reference sequence). Trimming took off 5 bases at V and 2 bases at J, with 10 bases between the two ends. CDR3 nucleotides: TGTGCCAGTAGTCTCGGGGTAACCTACGAGCAGTACTTC. Protein sequence: CASSLGVTYEQYF.

Turning to this clone: At one boundary the junction diverges from the germline segment, which might be a read error. The chain carries TRBV7-7 and TRBJ2-3, with TRBD1 matching over 8 bases. CDR3 length equals 13 residues. Germline CDR1 reads SSHAT; CDR2 reads FNYEAQ (reference sequence). The CDR3 sequence: CASSRDRWDTQYF. The CDR3 nucleotides read TGTGCTAGCAGCAGGGACAGGTGGGATACGCAGTATTTT.

The V call is TRBV5-4, the J call TRBJ1-1, with D unresolved. Trimming cost V 4 bases and J 2 bases, with 12 bases left between them. CDR1 is SGHNT and CDR2 is YYREEE in the germline V gene (reference sequence). The CDR3 is 14 amino acids. CDR3 nucleotides: TGTGCCAGCAGCCTCTTTGGGCCTAACACTGAAGCTTTCTTT. It translates to CASSLFGPNTEAFF.

This clone was observed a few times. J is TRBJ1-5 and V is TRBV27; D is uncertain. Germline V CDR1 and CDR2: MNHEY, SMNVEV (reference sequence). V lost 5 bases, J lost 3 bases, and 11 bases lay in between. The CDR3 has 14 amino acids. The CDR3: CASSPRQFNQPQHF. DNA for the CDR3: TGTGCCAGCAGTCCCCGCCAGTTCAATCAGCCCCAGCATTTT.

The genes are TRBV2 and TRBJ1-2; 7 bases fit TRBD1. Germline V gene lookup returns CDR1 SNHLY and CDR2 FYNNEI. The CDR3 length is 12 residues. Germline trimming cut 11 bases from V and 3 bases from J; bases unmatched to any gene: 6. CDR3 in amino acids: CAQTGWDYGYTF. In nucleotides, the CDR3 is TGTGCCCAGACAGGGTGGGACTATGGCTACACCTTC.

The J gene is TRBJ2-3, the V gene TRBV2; TRBD2 matches 11 bases. The ends lost 6 bases at V and 2 bases at J; junction bases unmatched: 1. The CDR3 extends over 14 amino acids. Germline CDR1 and CDR2: SNHLY and FYNNEI. CDR3 bases: TGTGCCAGCAGACTAGCGGGAGCCACAGATACGCAGTATTTT. Its protein is CASRLAGATDTQYF.

This clone was counted a single time. The rearrangement links TRBV5-6 to TRBJ2-2; possible D gene TRBD2, 5 bases. The CDR3 runs to 16 residues. With 1 base removed from V and 2 bases from J, the gap between germline ends came to 12 bases. Germline CDR1 and CDR2: SGHDT and YYEEEE. The CDR3 coding sequence is TGTGCCAGCAGCTTGTGGAGGAGAGGAAACACCGGGGAGCTGTTTTTT. It yields the protein CASSLWRRGNTGELFF.